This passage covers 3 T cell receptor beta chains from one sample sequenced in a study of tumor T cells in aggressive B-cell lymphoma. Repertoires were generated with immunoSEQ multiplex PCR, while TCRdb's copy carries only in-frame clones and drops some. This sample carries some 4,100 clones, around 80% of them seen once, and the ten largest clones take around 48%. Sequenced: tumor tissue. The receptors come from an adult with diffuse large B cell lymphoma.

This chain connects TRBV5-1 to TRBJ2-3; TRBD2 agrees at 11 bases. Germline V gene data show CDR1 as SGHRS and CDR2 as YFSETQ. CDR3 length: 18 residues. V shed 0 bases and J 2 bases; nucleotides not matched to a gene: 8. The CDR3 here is CASSLGLAGGWNTDTQYF. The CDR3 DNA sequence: TGCGCCAGCAGCTTGGGCCTAGCGGGGGGCTGGAACACAGATACGCAGTATTTT.

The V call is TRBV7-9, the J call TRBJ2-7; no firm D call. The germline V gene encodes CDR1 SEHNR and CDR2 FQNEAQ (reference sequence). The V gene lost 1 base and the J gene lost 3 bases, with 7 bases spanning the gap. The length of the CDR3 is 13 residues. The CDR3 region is CASSLVAFYEQYF. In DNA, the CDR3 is TGTGCCAGCAGCTTAGTGGCTTTCTACGAGCAGTACTTC.

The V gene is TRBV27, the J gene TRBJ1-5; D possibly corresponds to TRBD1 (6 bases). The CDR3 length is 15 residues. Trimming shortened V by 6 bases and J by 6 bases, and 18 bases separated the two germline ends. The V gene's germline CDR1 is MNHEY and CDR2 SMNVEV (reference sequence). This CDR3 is CASSPNRAGTQPQHF. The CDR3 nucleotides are TGTGCCAGCAGCCCAAACAGGGCCGGTACTCAGCCCCAGCATTTT.